These T cell receptor beta chains were read from a single sample in a study of blood T cell repertoires in COVID-19. Generated by immunoSEQ multiplex PCR, the TCRdb table keeps only in-frame clones and is missing some. Of around 200,000 clones in the sample, 88% were seen once. The sample was peripheral blood. All receptors come from a man aged 18 to 30 with active or convalescent COVID-19. Both conserved end residues are part of each CDR3. The order of the fields is clone size, D gene, J gene, V gene, CDR3 protein, CDR3 DNA. D genes are given only for firm matches. Clone size is shown for a subset of rows, as once, few, many or a class of expanded clone.

clone_size: .
d_call: .
j_call: TRBJ1-1
v_call: TRBV12-3/TRBV12-4
cdr3_aa: CASTKQAGTEAFF
cdr3_nt: TGTGCCAGCACCAAACAGGCCGGCACTGAAGCTTTCTTT

clone_size: .
d_call: TRBD2
j_call: TRBJ2-7
v_call: TRBV13
cdr3_aa: CASSETSGAYEQYF
cdr3_nt: TGTGCCAGCAGCGAGACTAGCGGGGCCTACGAGCAGTACTTC

clone_size: .
d_call: .
j_call: TRBJ2-3
v_call: TRBV9
cdr3_aa: CASGGARTDTQYF
cdr3_nt: TGTGCCAGCGGGGGGGCCCGCACAGATACGCAGTATTTT

clone_size: .
d_call: .
j_call: TRBJ1-5
v_call: TRBV15
cdr3_aa: CATSRELTNQPQHF
cdr3_nt: TGTGCCACCAGCAGAGAGCTTACTAATCAGCCCCAGCATTTT

clone_size: .
d_call: TRBD1
j_call: TRBJ1-6
v_call: TRBV5-4
cdr3_aa: CASSLAWQGAGNSPLHF
cdr3_nt: TGTGCCAGCAGCTTGGCCTGGCAGGGGGCAGGGAATTCACCCCTCCACTTT

clone_size: .
d_call: .
j_call: TRBJ2-7
v_call: TRBV3-1/TRBV3-2
cdr3_aa: CASSQGSNEQYF
cdr3_nt: TGTGCCAGCAGCCAAGGGAGTAACGAGCAGTACTTC

clone_size: .
d_call: TRBD1
j_call: TRBJ2-3
v_call: TRBV30
cdr3_aa: CAWSRDRGADTQYF
cdr3_nt: TGTGCCTGGAGTAGGGACAGGGGAGCAGATACGCAGTATTTT

clone_size: .
d_call: .
j_call: TRBJ2-1
v_call: TRBV5-1
cdr3_aa: CASSLVGAHNEQFF
cdr3_nt: TGCGCCAGCAGCTTGGTGGGAGCCCACAATGAGCAGTTCTTC

clone_size: .
d_call: .
j_call: TRBJ2-5
v_call: TRBV5-6
cdr3_aa: CASSPAQATVETQYF
cdr3_nt: TGTGCCAGCAGCCCCGCGCAGGCTACTGTAGAGACCCAGTACTTC

clone_size: .
d_call: TRBD1
j_call: TRBJ2-3
v_call: TRBV5-5
cdr3_aa: CASSPTGESDTQYF
cdr3_nt: TGTGCCAGCAGCCCCACAGGGGAGAGCGATACGCAGTATTTT

clone_size: .
d_call: TRBD1
j_call: TRBJ2-5
v_call: TRBV9
cdr3_aa: CASSVTAATGKETQYF
cdr3_nt: TGTGCCAGCAGCGTAACTGCCGCGACAGGGAAGGAGACCCAGTACTTC

clone_size: .
d_call: TRBD2
j_call: TRBJ2-3
v_call: TRBV9
cdr3_aa: CASSVQAGGSDTQYF
cdr3_nt: TGTGCCAGCAGCGTCCAAGCGGGGGGTTCAGATACGCAGTATTTT

clone_size: .
d_call: .
j_call: TRBJ1-5
v_call: TRBV19
cdr3_aa: CASSIVEGSGKNQPQHF
cdr3_nt: TGTGCCAGTAGTATAGTCGAGGGCAGCGGGAAAAATCAGCCCCAGCATTTT

clone_size: .
d_call: .
j_call: TRBJ1-5
v_call: TRBV6-2/TRBV6-3
cdr3_aa: CASSYSAGDQPQHF
cdr3_nt: TGTGCCAGCAGTTACTCGGCGGGGGATCAGCCCCAGCATTTT

clone_size: .
d_call: .
j_call: TRBJ1-5
v_call: TRBV5-1
cdr3_aa: CASSLDSNNQPQHF
cdr3_nt: TGCGCCAGCAGCTTGGACAGTAACAATCAGCCCCAGCATTTT

clone_size: .
d_call: TRBD1
j_call: TRBJ2-7
v_call: TRBV29-1
cdr3_aa: CSVPGQTNYEQYF
cdr3_nt: TGCAGCGTGCCGGGACAGACAAATTACGAGCAGTACTTC

clone_size: .
d_call: .
j_call: TRBJ1-1
v_call: TRBV9
cdr3_aa: CASSVAGMNTEAFF
cdr3_nt: TGTGCCAGCAGCGTAGCAGGCATGAACACTGAAGCTTTCTTT

clone_size: once
d_call: TRBD1
j_call: TRBJ1-6
v_call: TRBV20-1
cdr3_aa: CSASQGLPLHF
cdr3_nt: TGCAGTGCGTCACAGGGGCTACCCCTCCACTTT

clone_size: .
d_call: TRBD2
j_call: TRBJ2-7
v_call: TRBV7-9
cdr3_aa: CASSLASGGTSYEQYF
cdr3_nt: TGTGCCAGCAGCTTAGCCAGCGGGGGAACTTCCTACGAGCAGTACTTC

clone_size: .
d_call: TRBD2
j_call: TRBJ2-1
v_call: TRBV15
cdr3_aa: CATRSKGTRRNATYNEQFF
cdr3_nt: TGTGCCACCAGGAGTAAAGGGACTAGGAGAAACGCGACCTACAATGAGCAGTTCTTC

clone_size: .
d_call: TRBD2
j_call: TRBJ2-7
v_call: TRBV5-6
cdr3_aa: CASSRGLAGSYEQYF
cdr3_nt: TGTGCCAGCAGCCGCGGACTAGCGGGAAGCTACGAGCAGTACTTC

clone_size: .
d_call: TRBD1
j_call: TRBJ2-5
v_call: TRBV9
cdr3_aa: CASSGGGSGSETQYF
cdr3_nt: TGTGCCAGCAGCGGAGGGGGCTCCGGTAGCGAGACCCAGTACTTC

clone_size: once
d_call: .
j_call: TRBJ1-2
v_call: TRBV3-1/TRBV3-2
cdr3_aa: CASSQGVRGGYTF
cdr3_nt: TGTGCCAGCAGCCAAGGCGTACGAGGGGGCTACACCTTC

clone_size: .
d_call: .
j_call: TRBJ2-7
v_call: TRBV4-3
cdr3_aa: CASSQDRAGAAYEQYF
cdr3_nt: TGCGCCAGCAGCCAAGATCGGGCAGGGGCAGCCTACGAGCAGTACTTC

clone_size: .
d_call: TRBD2
j_call: TRBJ2-1
v_call: TRBV4-1
cdr3_aa: CASSQEADSGSHNEQFF
cdr3_nt: TGCGCCAGCAGCCAAGAGGCGGATAGCGGGAGTCACAATGAGCAGTTCTTC

clone_size: .
d_call: TRBD2
j_call: TRBJ2-3
v_call: TRBV10-3
cdr3_aa: CAISSTFLAGADTQYF
cdr3_nt: TGTGCCATCAGCTCAACTTTCCTAGCGGGAGCAGATACGCAGTATTTT

clone_size: .
d_call: .
j_call: TRBJ1-3
v_call: TRBV19
cdr3_aa: CATTLRVPGNTIYF
cdr3_nt: TGTGCCACCACACTGCGGGTCCCTGGAAACACCATATATTTT

clone_size: .
d_call: .
j_call: TRBJ2-7
v_call: TRBV4-2
cdr3_aa: CASSQDWFGSYEQYF
cdr3_nt: TGTGCCAGCAGCCAAGATTGGTTCGGGTCCTACGAGCAGTACTTC

clone_size: once
d_call: TRBD1
j_call: TRBJ1-5
v_call: TRBV6-5
cdr3_aa: CASSTQGVGQPQHF
cdr3_nt: TGTGCCAGCAGTACACAGGGGGTCGGTCAGCCCCAGCATTTT

clone_size: .
d_call: .
j_call: TRBJ2-1
v_call: TRBV20-1
cdr3_aa: CSASLNLNEQFF
cdr3_nt: TGCAGTGCTAGTCTTAATTTGAATGAGCAGTTCTTC

clone_size: .
d_call: .
j_call: TRBJ1-1
v_call: TRBV5-5
cdr3_aa: CASSWGHLNTEAFF
cdr3_nt: TGTGCCAGCAGCTGGGGACACCTGAACACTGAAGCTTTCTTT

clone_size: .
d_call: TRBD2
j_call: TRBJ2-5
v_call: TRBV29-1
cdr3_aa: CSAPSGGSVVETQYF
cdr3_nt: TGCAGCGCCCCTTCGGGGGGGAGCGTAGTTGAGACCCAGTACTTC

clone_size: .
d_call: TRBD1
j_call: TRBJ2-2
v_call: TRBV14
cdr3_aa: CASSPRDRGTGELFF
cdr3_nt: TGTGCCAGCAGCCCCCGGGACAGGGGGACCGGGGAGCTGTTTTTT

clone_size: few
d_call: TRBD2
j_call: TRBJ2-5
v_call: TRBV5-1
cdr3_aa: CASSLVGLETKETQYF
cdr3_nt: TGCGCCAGCAGCTTGGTGGGACTAGAAACAAAAGAGACCCAGTACTTC

clone_size: .
d_call: TRBD1
j_call: TRBJ2-3
v_call: TRBV24-1
cdr3_aa: CATSDPDRGRDTQYF
cdr3_nt: TGTGCCACCAGTGACCCGGACAGGGGGCGAGATACGCAGTATTTT

clone_size: .
d_call: .
j_call: TRBJ2-7
v_call: TRBV9
cdr3_aa: CASSVQGDSYEQYF
cdr3_nt: TGTGCCAGCAGCGTTCAGGGCGACTCCTACGAGCAGTACTTC

clone_size: .
d_call: .
j_call: TRBJ2-5
v_call: TRBV19
cdr3_aa: CASSMGQGRFETQYF
cdr3_nt: TGTGCCAGTAGTATGGGCCAGGGGCGTTTTGAGACCCAGTACTTC

clone_size: few
d_call: .
j_call: TRBJ2-7
v_call: TRBV4-2
cdr3_aa: CASSQVLAGSSYEQYF
cdr3_nt: TGTGCCAGCAGCCAAGTCCTGGCGGGCAGCTCCTACGAGCAGTACTTC

clone_size: .
d_call: TRBD2
j_call: TRBJ2-3
v_call: TRBV18
cdr3_aa: CASSPLTPGGAGTDTQYF
cdr3_nt: TGTGCCAGCTCACCACTTACCCCCGGGGGGGCAGGCACAGATACGCAGTATTTT

clone_size: .
d_call: .
j_call: TRBJ2-5
v_call: TRBV3-1/TRBV3-2
cdr3_aa: CASSQGQGMGTQYF
cdr3_nt: TGTGCCAGCAGCCAGGGCCAGGGGATGGGGACCCAGTACTTC

clone_size: .
d_call: .
j_call: TRBJ1-3
v_call: TRBV5-1
cdr3_aa: CASSLDSHRNTIYF
cdr3_nt: TGCGCCAGCAGCCTCGACAGCCACCGAAACACCATATATTTT

clone_size: .
d_call: TRBD1
j_call: TRBJ2-1
v_call: TRBV29-1
cdr3_aa: CSAGQGYRWGSYNEQFF
cdr3_nt: TGCAGCGCGGGACAGGGATATCGTTGGGGGAGCTACAATGAGCAGTTCTTC

clone_size: .
d_call: .
j_call: TRBJ1-1
v_call: TRBV3-1/TRBV3-2
cdr3_aa: CASRGPGEAFF
cdr3_nt: TGTGCCAGCAGGGGGCCAGGTGAAGCTTTCTTT

clone_size: .
d_call: TRBD1
j_call: TRBJ2-1
v_call: TRBV15
cdr3_aa: CATSSPGTGFNEQFF
cdr3_nt: TGTGCCACCAGCAGTCCCGGGACAGGGTTTAATGAGCAGTTCTTC

clone_size: few
d_call: TRBD1
j_call: TRBJ1-5
v_call: TRBV7-2
cdr3_aa: CASSDRGPNQPQHF
cdr3_nt: TGTGCCAGCAGCGACAGGGGGCCCAATCAGCCCCAGCATTTT

clone_size: .
d_call: .
j_call: TRBJ1-2
v_call: TRBV19
cdr3_aa: CASNQGIGGYTF
cdr3_nt: TGTGCCAGTAACCAGGGGATAGGTGGCTACACCTTC

clone_size: few
d_call: TRBD2
j_call: TRBJ2-1
v_call: TRBV19
cdr3_aa: CASSTFSTSGSRNEQFF
cdr3_nt: TGTGCCAGTAGTACCTTTTCGACTAGCGGGAGTCGGAATGAGCAGTTCTTC

clone_size: .
d_call: TRBD1
j_call: TRBJ2-1
v_call: TRBV12-5
cdr3_aa: CASGLVGTENEQFF
cdr3_nt: TGTGCTAGTGGTTTGGTGGGGACAGAGAATGAGCAGTTCTTC

clone_size: once
d_call: .
j_call: TRBJ2-5
v_call: TRBV10-3
cdr3_aa: CAISWSLQETQYF
cdr3_nt: TGTGCCATCAGTTGGAGCTTACAAGAGACCCAGTACTTC

clone_size: .
d_call: TRBD1
j_call: TRBJ1-1
v_call: TRBV18
cdr3_aa: CASSRTGNTEAFF
cdr3_nt: TGTGCCAGCTCACGGACAGGGAACACTGAAGCTTTCTTT